The 6 T cell receptor beta chains below all came from one sample that was sequenced in a study of T cell repertoires in cytomegalovirus infection (dated by TCRdb to the late 2010s). The antigens of these receptors remain unknown. The treatment or condition label, read with the paper, signifies: in vitro stimulation with specific CMV peptide epitopes to enrich CMV-specific T cells. The sequencer listed for this sample is Illumina HiSeq 1500. Using fastp at Q25 and MiXCR, TCRdb reprocessed the public reads and kept productive beta chains. Rows with one shared CDR3 protein collapse into an entry with the most common genes and DNA. Within this sample are 300,000 or so distinct CDR3 sequences, with roughly 25% of them counted one time only. Together, the top ten hold more than 10% of the sample. Sequences were derived from cultured PBMCs, sampled from culture after CMV antigen stimulation. Receptors originate from a human donor in good health (CMV status not recorded). Some clones in this sample may be carry-over from other donors' samples.

This clonotype was detected many times. This sequence joins TRBV28 and TRBJ1-5, with D maybe TRBD1 (6 bases). The ends were cut back, 10 bases at V and 6 bases at J, with 16 bases in the middle. CDR1 and CDR2 (germline): MDHEN, SYDVKM. The CDR3 runs to 13 residues. This CDR3 is CAISEGGVQPQHF. CDR3 bases: TGTGCCATCTCCGAGGGGGGGGTTCAGCCCCAGCATTTT.

This clonotype has a handful of counts. This chain uses TRBV28 with TRBJ2-7, with 8 bases lining up with TRBD2. CDR1 and CDR2 from the germline V gene are MDHEN and SYDVKM. V lost 4 bases, J lost 3 bases, and 11 bases stayed unmatched. This CDR3 is 16 amino acids long. Here the CDR3 reads CASSSPGRALFYEQYF. CDR3 nucleotide sequence: TGTGCCAGCAGTTCCCCCGGGAGGGCCCTCTTCTACGAGCAGTACTTC. Full variable domain (remainder filled in from reference TRBV28 and TRBJ2-7): DVKVTQSSRYLVKRTGEKVFLECVQDMDHENMFWYRQDPGLGLRLIYFSYDVKMKEKGDIPEGYSVSREKKERFSLILESASTNQTSMYLCASSSPGRALFYEQYFGPGTRLTVT.

This sequence joins TRBV6-6 and TRBJ2-1; 9 nucleotides match TRBD2. This CDR3 spans 19 amino acids. V lost 0 bases to trimming and J lost 1 base; unmatched junction nucleotides: 10. Germline-derived CDR1 and CDR2 are MNHNY and SVGAGI (reference sequence). The CDR3 sequence is CASSYSTFGREGSYNEQFF. In nucleotides, the CDR3 is TGTGCCAGCAGTTACTCGACCTTCGGGCGGGAGGGATCCTACAATGAGCAGTTCTTC.

About this clonotype itself: Compared with germline, one end of the junction differs, possibly owing to a read error. The rearrangement uses TRBV12-3 or TRBV12-4 and TRBJ1-1; 7 bases match TRBD1. This CDR3 contains 15 residues. CDR3 in amino acids: CASSLYGRGNTEALF. CDR3 nucleotide sequence: TGTGCCAGCAGTTTATATGGCAGGGGGAACACTGAAGCTCTCTTT.

This clonotype occurred a few times. This rearrangement joins TRBV7-9 to TRBJ1-2; 7 nucleotides agree with TRBD1. The CDR3 is 12 amino acids. Trimming removed 6 bases from V and 10 bases from J; junction bases left unmatched: 8. The germline V gene has CDR1 SEHNR and CDR2 FQNEAQ (reference sequence). The CDR3 reads CASSTDRESYTF. CDR3 in DNA: TGTGCCAGCAGTACCGACAGGGAGTCCTACACCTTC.

The rearrangement links TRBV5-1 to TRBJ2-2; weak D call: TRBD1 (6 bases). This CDR3 region has 14 residues. Trimming took 2 bases from V and 3 from J, leaving 8 bases between them. Germline V gene data show CDR1 as SGHRS and CDR2 as YFSETQ. CDR3 sequence reads: CASSLTGYTGELFF. CDR3 coding DNA: TGCGCCAGCAGCTTAACAGGGTACACCGGGGAGCTGTTTTTT.